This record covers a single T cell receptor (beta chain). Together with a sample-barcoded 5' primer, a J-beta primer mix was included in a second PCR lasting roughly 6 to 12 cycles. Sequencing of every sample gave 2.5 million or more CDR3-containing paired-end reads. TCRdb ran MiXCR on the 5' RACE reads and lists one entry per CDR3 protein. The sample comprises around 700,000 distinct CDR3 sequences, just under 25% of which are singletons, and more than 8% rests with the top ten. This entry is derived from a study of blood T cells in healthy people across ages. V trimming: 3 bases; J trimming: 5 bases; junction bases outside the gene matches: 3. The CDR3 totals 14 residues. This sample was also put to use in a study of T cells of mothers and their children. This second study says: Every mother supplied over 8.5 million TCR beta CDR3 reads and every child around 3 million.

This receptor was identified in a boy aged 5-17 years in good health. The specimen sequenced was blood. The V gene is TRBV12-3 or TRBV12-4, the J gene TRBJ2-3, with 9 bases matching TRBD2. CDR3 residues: CASSFIAGEDTQYF. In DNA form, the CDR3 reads TGTGCCAGCAGTTTCATAGCGGGAGAAGATACGCAGTATTTT.